This TCR beta chain was retrieved from a study of shared clonotypes between healthy human individuals. On sorted subsets, replicate PCRs used about 200 ng DNA, or 25,000 to 35,000 T cell genomes. TCRdb keeps only in-frame clones here, not all; method: immunoSEQ multiplex PCR. This table holds some 2,000,000 clones, approximately 94% found once. Per the germline V gene, CDR1 is SGHVS and CDR2 is FNYEAQ. V was pared by 3 bases and J by 8 bases, with 7 bases of the junction left unmatched. There are 15 residues in the CDR3. Terminally differentiated effector memory CD45RA+ cells were excluded from the naive CD8 cells, which were CD45RO-negative and positively selected for CCR7. The healthy adult donors were HIV-negative and reported no recent acute infections or vaccinations.

The V gene is TRBV7-6, the J gene TRBJ1-4; TRBD1 agrees at 9 bases. The source of this sequence is a man between 18 and 35 years old in good health. The specimen sequenced was naive CD8+ T cells sorted from blood. The CDR3 sequence is CASSFGQGRGEKLFF. The CDR3 nucleotides read TGTGCCAGCAGCTTTGGACAGGGGAGAGGCGAAAAACTGTTTTTT. Combining the CDR3 with reference TRBV7-6 and TRBJ1-4 gives the whole variable domain GAGVSQSPRYKVTKRGQDVALRCDPISGHVSLYWYRQALGQGPEFLTYFNYEAQQDKSGLPNDRFSAERPEGSISTLTIQRTEQRDSAMYRCASSFGQGRGEKLFFGSGTQLSVL.